Below are 10 T cell receptor beta chains sequenced from a single sample in a study of graft-versus-host responses after intestinal transplantation. The repertoire was sequenced with immunoSEQ multiplex PCR; TCRdb's copy has only in-frame clones and lacks some. The sample has 98,000 or so clones; around 88% are singletons. The sequencing used PBMCs, collected 255 days after intestinal transplant. The receptors were sampled from a human patient who received an intestinal transplant, so some T cells may come from the graft donor.

V is TRBV28 and J is TRBJ1-4; 9 nucleotides agree with TRBD1. The CDR3 spans 13 residues. With V trimmed by 7 bases and J by 14 bases, 11 bases remained unmatched. The V gene's germline CDR1 is MDHEN and CDR2 SYDVKM. The CDR3 is CASTDRGTGRLFF. DNA of the CDR3: TGTGCCAGCACCGATAGAGGGACAGGGAGGCTGTTTTTT.

The chain combines TRBV27 with TRBJ2-1, with 8 positions matching TRBD1. CDR1 is MNHEY and CDR2 is SMNVEV in the germline V gene (reference sequence). CDR3 length: 15 amino acids. Germline trimming cut 7 bases from V and 2 bases from J; bases unmatched to any gene: 7. CDR3 residues: CASTYGTGTYNEQFF. CDR3 nucleotides: TGTGCCAGCACCTACGGGACAGGTACCTACAATGAGCAGTTCTTC.

Points on this clone: Different DNA sequences within this sample yield the same CDR3. V gene TRBV19 combines with J gene TRBJ2-5; TRBD1 agrees at 8 bases. The CDR3 has 14 residues. V lost 6 bases, J lost 2 bases, and 5 bases stayed unmatched. Germline CDR1 and CDR2: LNHDA and SQIVND (reference sequence). The CDR3 DNA sequence: TGTGCCAGTAGACCGGGACAGGCTCAAGAGACCCAGTACTTC. It encodes CASRPGQAQETQYF.

The chain recombines TRBV7-9 with TRBJ1-4, with 9 bases lining up with TRBD1. The V gene's germline CDR1 is SEHNR and CDR2 FQNEAQ (reference sequence). The CDR3 loop spans 15 amino acids. Trimming took 5 bases from V and 8 from J; bases not matched to a gene: 9. CDR3 nucleotide sequence: TGTGCCAGCAGCCGAGGGACAGGGAGAGAGGAAAAACTGTTTTTT. Encoded protein: CASSRGTGREEKLFF.

The rearrangement uses TRBV4-3 and TRBJ2-3; the D call may be TRBD1 or TRBD2 (5 bases each). Germline assignment: CDR1 LGHNA and CDR2 YSLEER. Trimming removed 1 base at V and 6 bases at J, with 17 bases between. The CDR3 covers 16 residues. CDR3 nucleotide sequence: TGCGCCAGCAGCCAAGGAGGGACGAGGTTTAGCGATACGCAGTATTTT. Protein product: CASSQGGTRFSDTQYF.

The chain has TRBV12-5 and TRBJ2-1; TRBD2 matches at 15 bases. V was pared by 6 bases and J by 8 bases, with 8 bases of the junction left unmatched. Per the germline V gene, CDR1 is LGHNT and CDR2 is FRNRAP. The CDR3 has 16 residues. CDR3 in amino acids: CASGPPGLAGGHEQFF. Written as DNA, the CDR3 is TGTGCTAGTGGCCCTCCCGGACTAGCGGGGGGGCATGAGCAGTTCTTC.

V and J are TRBV7-3 and TRBJ2-3, with a weak D call TRBD2 (6 bases). Germline CDR1 reads SGHTA; CDR2 reads FQGTGA. The ends were cut back, 4 bases at V and 0 bases at J, with 8 bases in the middle. The CDR3 contains 14 residues. The CDR3: CASSSGTSTDTQYF. The CDR3 DNA is TGTGCCAGCAGCTCGGGGACTAGCACAGATACGCAGTATTTT. The variable domain in full, completed from reference TRBV7-3 and TRBJ2-3, reads GAGVSQTPSNKVTEKGKYVELRCDPISGHTALYWYRQSLGQGPEFLIYFQGTGAADDSGLPNDRFFAVRPEGSVSTLKIQRTERGDSAVYLCASSSGTSTDTQYFGPGTRLTVL.

This clone is a singleton in its sample. The genes are TRBV6-5 and TRBJ2-5; no definite D call. The germline V gene encodes CDR1 MNHEY and CDR2 SVGAGI. The CDR3 runs 13 residues. The germline V and J ends were trimmed by 2 bases and 0 bases, with 4 bases remaining between them. The CDR3 protein is CASSYMNQETQYF. The CDR3 DNA sequence: TGTGCCAGCAGTTACATGAACCAAGAGACCCAGTACTTC.

This chain joins TRBV11-2 and TRBJ1-4; TRBD1 might be the D (6 bases). V lost 2 bases and J 3 bases, leaving 13 bases between the germline ends. The CDR3 consists of 16 residues. Germline CDR1 reads SGHAT; CDR2 reads FQNNGV. CDR3 nucleotides: TGTGCCAGCAGCTTACCAATAGGACAGCCTAATGAAAAACTGTTTTTT. This gives the protein CASSLPIGQPNEKLFF. Full variable domain (rest looked up from reference TRBV11-2 and TRBJ1-4): EAGVAQSPRYKIIEKRQSVAFWCNPISGHATLYWYQQILGQGPKLLIQFQNNGVVDDSQLPKDRFSAERLKGVDSTLKIQPAKLEDSAVYLCASSLPIGQPNEKLFFGSGTQLSVL.

The V and J genes are TRBV6-1 and TRBJ1-2, with a possible D match to TRBD1 (5 bases). V lost 6 bases and J 7 bases, leaving 15 bases between the germline ends. Germline loops: CDR1 MNHNS, CDR2 SASEGT. The length of the CDR3 is 13 residues. Written as DNA, the CDR3 is TGTGCCAGCAGCCGACAGTCAGAGGTTGGCTACACCTTC. Translation gives CASSRQSEVGYTF.